Listed below are T cell receptor beta chains from one sample, sequenced in a study of blood T cell repertoires in COVID-19. Assay used: immunoSEQ multiplex PCR; TCRdb lists only in-frame clones, some missing. The table lists 150,000 to 200,000 clones, roughly nine tenths of them singletons. Sequencing was performed on peripheral blood. The receptor set was obtained from a woman in her 70s with acute or convalescent COVID-19. Each CDR3 is given with its conserved first and last residue. Each record gives: V gene, J gene, CDR3 protein.

v_gene: TRBV7-6
j_gene: TRBJ1-1
CDR3aa: CASSLEAGDRATEAFF

v_gene: TRBV5-1
j_gene: TRBJ2-7
CDR3aa: CASSLGQLYEQYF

v_gene: TRBV27
j_gene: TRBJ2-7
CDR3aa: CASSLVGQGYEQYF

v_gene: TRBV6-5
j_gene: TRBJ2-5
CDR3aa: CASRSLRGQETQYF

v_gene: TRBV7-2
j_gene: TRBJ1-5
CDR3aa: CASSLEAGPRPQHF

v_gene: TRBV18
j_gene: TRBJ1-1
CDR3aa: CASSRDRSVTEAFF

v_gene: TRBV30
j_gene: TRBJ1-2
CDR3aa: CAWSDRVNYGYTF

v_gene: TRBV18
j_gene: TRBJ1-4
CDR3aa: CASSWTGATNEKLFF

v_gene: TRBV7-2
j_gene: TRBJ2-3
CDR3aa: CASSSWDRVGTDTQYF

v_gene: TRBV6-5
j_gene: TRBJ2-3
CDR3aa: CASRRGTSGANTQYF

v_gene: TRBV4-2
j_gene: TRBJ2-7
CDR3aa: CASSQDPLGGRSQQYF

v_gene: TRBV4-3
j_gene: TRBJ1-1
CDR3aa: CASSQVQGFTEAFF

v_gene: TRBV5-6
j_gene: TRBJ2-1
CDR3aa: CASSLLAGKVNEQFF

v_gene: TRBV14
j_gene: TRBJ1-3
CDR3aa: CASSRVGLGNTIYF

v_gene: TRBV19
j_gene: TRBJ1-3
CDR3aa: CASLPYSGNTIYF

v_gene: TRBV2
j_gene: TRBJ1-5
CDR3aa: CASRRVENQPQHF

v_gene: TRBV18
j_gene: TRBJ1-2
CDR3aa: CASSPQEGAGYGYTF

v_gene: TRBV12-3/TRBV12-4
j_gene: TRBJ2-7
CDR3aa: CASSFTSEQYF

v_gene: TRBV6-6
j_gene: TRBJ2-5
CDR3aa: CASSYLGQGETQYF

v_gene: TRBV7-8
j_gene: TRBJ2-7
CDR3aa: CASSPRTDYEQYF

v_gene: TRBV28
j_gene: TRBJ2-1
CDR3aa: CASSPRLAGVLVQFF

v_gene: TRBV11-2
j_gene: TRBJ1-1
CDR3aa: CASSGRDLNTEAFF

v_gene: TRBV7-9
j_gene: TRBJ1-6
CDR3aa: CASSQGRDSPLHF

v_gene: TRBV14
j_gene: TRBJ1-2
CDR3aa: CASSHPGWGNGYTF

v_gene: TRBV6-1
j_gene: TRBJ1-5
CDR3aa: CASSEFWGRLHAQPQHF

v_gene: TRBV7-2
j_gene: TRBJ1-1
CDR3aa: CASSLQQAVVYAFF

v_gene: TRBV4-3
j_gene: TRBJ2-1
CDR3aa: CASSQDGTSSDEQFF

v_gene: TRBV7-2
j_gene: TRBJ2-3
CDR3aa: CASSNSGGAADTQYF

v_gene: TRBV11-2
j_gene: TRBJ2-1
CDR3aa: CASSHRQGAHNEQFF

v_gene: TRBV30
j_gene: TRBJ1-1
CDR3aa: CAWSVRPQGDTEAFF

v_gene: TRBV21-1
j_gene: TRBJ1-1
CDR3aa: CASSKARTGLSLHFREAFF

v_gene: TRBV3-1/TRBV3-2
j_gene: TRBJ2-2
CDR3aa: CASSQDKRGGGTGELFF

v_gene: TRBV6-5
j_gene: TRBJ1-2
CDR3aa: CASRAGGLGYGYTF

v_gene: TRBV4-3
j_gene: TRBJ1-2
CDR3aa: CASSQDFLGSGPAGYGYTF

v_gene: TRBV29-1
j_gene: TRBJ1-1
CDR3aa: CSATRDRGPYTEAFF

v_gene: TRBV2
j_gene: TRBJ1-3
CDR3aa: CASSEDISLNTIYF

v_gene: TRBV2
j_gene: TRBJ1-2
CDR3aa: CASSGARAPTFGYTF

v_gene: TRBV24-1
j_gene: TRBJ2-3
CDR3aa: CATSDPRELTDTQYF

v_gene: TRBV4-2
j_gene: TRBJ1-2
CDR3aa: CASSQDPGVGYGYTF

v_gene: TRBV30
j_gene: TRBJ1-5
CDR3aa: CAWSTASNQPQHF

v_gene: TRBV18
j_gene: TRBJ1-1
CDR3aa: CASSAGFVQNTEAFF

v_gene: TRBV7-2
j_gene: TRBJ1-3
CDR3aa: CASSLFLGGGNTIYF

v_gene: TRBV7-9
j_gene: TRBJ2-1
CDR3aa: CASSLGASGGMIYAFF

v_gene: TRBV4-1
j_gene: TRBJ2-7
CDR3aa: CASSQEPMGAAEQYF

v_gene: TRBV10-2
j_gene: TRBJ2-3
CDR3aa: CASSEGGVLTQYF

v_gene: TRBV19
j_gene: TRBJ2-4
CDR3aa: CASSQPGTGRVQYF

v_gene: TRBV7-8
j_gene: TRBJ2-7
CDR3aa: CASSSLGYEQYF

v_gene: TRBV7-3
j_gene: TRBJ2-5
CDR3aa: CASSLSRTEETQYF

v_gene: TRBV7-6
j_gene: TRBJ2-1
CDR3aa: CASSTRQGSSYNEQFF

v_gene: TRBV19
j_gene: TRBJ1-6
CDR3aa: CASSIVSGSPNSPLHF

v_gene: TRBV6-2/TRBV6-3
j_gene: TRBJ1-2
CDR3aa: CASSHRPGTGYGGYTF

v_gene: TRBV27
j_gene: TRBJ1-2
CDR3aa: CASSPGGGVGYTF

v_gene: TRBV5-5
j_gene: TRBJ2-1
CDR3aa: CASSASTSGALVYEQFF

v_gene: TRBV19
j_gene: TRBJ1-2
CDR3aa: CASSTPRRTGGGLGYIGYTF

v_gene: TRBV7-9
j_gene: TRBJ1-3
CDR3aa: CASSLVLSGNTIYF

v_gene: TRBV7-3
j_gene: TRBJ2-3
CDR3aa: CASSLTHGGTDTQYF

v_gene: TRBV4-1
j_gene: TRBJ2-2
CDR3aa: CASSGLGRTGELFF

v_gene: TRBV6-1
j_gene: TRBJ2-7
CDR3aa: CASSGGTSGRGPTYEQYF

v_gene: TRBV5-6
j_gene: TRBJ1-5
CDR3aa: CASSLGQYSNQPQHF

v_gene: TRBV28
j_gene: TRBJ1-2
CDR3aa: CASSSRGINNYGYTF